This passage covers 4 T cell receptor beta chains from one sample sequenced in a study of metastatic and nonmetastatic thyroid tumors. MiXCR re-clonotyped the PCR reads for TCRdb. The table shows some 31,000 clones, with approximately 19% occurring only once. Thyroid surgery was preceded by no treatment in any patient. Sequenced sample: blood. All receptors come from a female donor with papillary thyroid cancer or a benign thyroid nodule (not recorded which). Some clones in this sample may be carry-over from other donors' samples.

At least ten counts were recorded for this clone. This chain joins TRBV27 and TRBJ1-6, with D uncertain. The CDR3 consists of 12 residues. V dropped 6 bases and J dropped 4 bases, with 4 bases sitting between them. Looked up from germline, CDR1 is MNHEY and CDR2 is SMNVEV (reference sequence). CDR3 region: CASRDYNSPLHF. The CDR3 DNA reads as TGTGCCAGCAGAGATTATAATTCACCCCTCCACTTT.

In DNA form, the CDR3 reads TGCGCCAGCAGCCGGGACGGTCGGGGGACTGAAGCTTTCTTT. Its protein is CASSRDGRGTEAFF. This chain uses TRBV5-1 with TRBJ1-1; D is perhaps TRBD1 (5 bases). The CDR3 loop spans 14 amino acids. With 4 bases removed from V and 5 bases from J, the gap between germline ends came to 15 bases. CDR1 is SGHRS, CDR2 YFSETQ, per germline.

This clone has just a few counts. A clone one base away is much larger, so this may be a read error. In DNA form, the CDR3 reads TGTGCCAGCAGTTACATCGGGGTAGTCTACACCTTC. Translating gives CASSYIGVVYTF. J is TRBJ1-2 and V is TRBV6-5; D gene ambiguous. Trimming removed 2 bases from V and 10 bases from J, with 11 bases in between. Germline-derived CDR1 and CDR2 are MNHEY and SVGAGI. The CDR3 is made up of 12 amino acids.

The chain uses TRBV28 and TRBJ2-5, with unresolved D. The germline gives CDR1 MDHEN, CDR2 SYDVKM. The CDR3 runs to 11 residues. V gave up 3 bases and J gave up 2 bases, with 1 base separating them. The CDR3 sequence is CASSFQETQYF. The DNA of the CDR3 is TGTGCCAGCAGTTTTCAAGAGACCCAGTACTTC.